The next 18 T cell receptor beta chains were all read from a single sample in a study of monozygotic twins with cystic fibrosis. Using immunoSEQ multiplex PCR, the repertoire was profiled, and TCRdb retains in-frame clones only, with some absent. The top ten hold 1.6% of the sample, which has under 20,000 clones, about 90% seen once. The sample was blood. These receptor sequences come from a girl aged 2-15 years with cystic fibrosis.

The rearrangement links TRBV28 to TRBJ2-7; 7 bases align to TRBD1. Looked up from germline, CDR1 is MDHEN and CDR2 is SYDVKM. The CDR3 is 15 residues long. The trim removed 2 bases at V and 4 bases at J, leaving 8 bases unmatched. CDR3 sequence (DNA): TGTGCCAGCAGTTTAGGGACAGACCATCGATACGAGCAGTACTTC. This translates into CASSLGTDHRYEQYF.

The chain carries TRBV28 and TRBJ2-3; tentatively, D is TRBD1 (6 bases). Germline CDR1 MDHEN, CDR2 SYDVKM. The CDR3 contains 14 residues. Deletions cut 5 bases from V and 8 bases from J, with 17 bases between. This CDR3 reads CASSPPPLGGTQYF. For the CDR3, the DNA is TGTGCCAGCAGTCCTCCCCCTCTAGGGGGTACGCAGTATTTT. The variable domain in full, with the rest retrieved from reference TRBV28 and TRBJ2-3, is DVKVTQSSRYLVKRTGEKVFLECVQDMDHENMFWYRQDPGLGLRLIYFSYDVKMKEKGDIPEGYSVSREKKERFSLILESASTNQTSMYLCASSPPPLGGTQYFGPGTRLTVL.

The CDR3 DNA reads as TGTGCCAGCAGCGTAGAGGGCGGGAGAGGGAATGAGCAGTTCTTC. Its translation: CASSVEGGRGNEQFF. The chain carries TRBV9 and TRBJ2-1; 7 nucleotides agree with TRBD2. Germline CDR1 is SGDLS and CDR2 is YYNGEE. This CDR3 comprises 15 residues. The ends lost 0 bases at V and 7 bases at J; junction bases unmatched: 7.

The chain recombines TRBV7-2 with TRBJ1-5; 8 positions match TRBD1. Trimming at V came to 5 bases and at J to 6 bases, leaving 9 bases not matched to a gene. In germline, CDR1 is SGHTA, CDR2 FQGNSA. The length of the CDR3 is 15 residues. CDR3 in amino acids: CASSLGQGLSQPQHF. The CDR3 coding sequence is TGTGCCAGCAGCCTCGGACAGGGCCTTAGTCAGCCCCAGCATTTT.

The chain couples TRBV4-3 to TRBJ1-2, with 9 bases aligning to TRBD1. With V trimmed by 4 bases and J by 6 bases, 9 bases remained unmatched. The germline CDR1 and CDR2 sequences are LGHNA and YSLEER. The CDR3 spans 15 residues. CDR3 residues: CASSLWTGEGNGYTF. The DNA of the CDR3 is TGCGCCAGCAGCCTCTGGACAGGGGAGGGGAATGGCTACACCTTC.

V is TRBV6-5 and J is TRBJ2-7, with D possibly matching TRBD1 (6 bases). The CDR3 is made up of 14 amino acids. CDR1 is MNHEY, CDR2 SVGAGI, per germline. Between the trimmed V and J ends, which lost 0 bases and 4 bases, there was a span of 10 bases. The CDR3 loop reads CASSYSQGSYEQYF. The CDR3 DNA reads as TGTGCCAGCAGTTACTCACAGGGTTCGTACGAGCAGTACTTC.

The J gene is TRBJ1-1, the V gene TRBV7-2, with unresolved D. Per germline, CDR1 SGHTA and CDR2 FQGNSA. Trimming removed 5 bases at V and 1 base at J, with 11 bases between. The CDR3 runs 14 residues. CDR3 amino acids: CASSVITENTEAFF. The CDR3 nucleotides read TGTGCCAGCAGCGTCATTACAGAGAACACTGAAGCTTTCTTT.

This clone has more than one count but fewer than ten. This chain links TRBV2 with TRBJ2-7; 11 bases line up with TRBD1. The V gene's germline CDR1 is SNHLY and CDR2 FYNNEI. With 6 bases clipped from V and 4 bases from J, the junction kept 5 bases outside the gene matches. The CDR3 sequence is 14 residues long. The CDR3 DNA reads TGTGCCAGCAGCAGGACAGGGGGCGCGTACGAGCAGTACTTC. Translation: CASSRTGGAYEQYF.

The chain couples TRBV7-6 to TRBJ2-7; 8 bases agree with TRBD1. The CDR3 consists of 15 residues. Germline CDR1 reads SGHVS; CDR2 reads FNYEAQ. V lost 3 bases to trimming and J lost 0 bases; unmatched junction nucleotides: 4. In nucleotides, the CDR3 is TGTGCCAGCAGCTTTGGACAGGGATTCTCCTACGAGCAGTACTTC. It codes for CASSFGQGFSYEQYF.

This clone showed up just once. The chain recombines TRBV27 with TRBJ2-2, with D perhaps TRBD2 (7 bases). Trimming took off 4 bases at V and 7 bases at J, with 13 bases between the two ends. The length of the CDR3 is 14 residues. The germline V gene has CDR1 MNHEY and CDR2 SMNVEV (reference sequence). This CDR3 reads CASSWGGGVGELFF. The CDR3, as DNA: TGTGCCAGCAGTTGGGGCGGGGGCGTCGGGGAGCTGTTTTTT.

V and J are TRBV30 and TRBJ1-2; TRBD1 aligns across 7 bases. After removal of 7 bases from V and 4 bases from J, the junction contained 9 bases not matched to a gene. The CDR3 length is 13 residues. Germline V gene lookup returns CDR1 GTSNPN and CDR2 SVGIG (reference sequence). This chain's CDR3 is CALLSQGFYGYTF. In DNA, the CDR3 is TGTGCCTTGCTCTCACAGGGGTTCTATGGCTACACCTTC.

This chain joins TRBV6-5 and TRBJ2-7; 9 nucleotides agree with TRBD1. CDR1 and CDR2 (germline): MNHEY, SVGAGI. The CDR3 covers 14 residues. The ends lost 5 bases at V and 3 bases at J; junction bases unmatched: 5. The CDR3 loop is CASSPPGQGYEQYF. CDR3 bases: TGTGCCAGCAGTCCCCCGGGACAGGGCTACGAGCAGTACTTC.

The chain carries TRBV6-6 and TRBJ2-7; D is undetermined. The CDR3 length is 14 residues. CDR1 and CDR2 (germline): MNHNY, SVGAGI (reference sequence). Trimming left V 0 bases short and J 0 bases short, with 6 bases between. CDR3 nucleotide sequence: TGTGCCAGCAGTTACTCTCGAGGCTCCTACGAGCAGTACTTC. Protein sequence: CASSYSRGSYEQYF.

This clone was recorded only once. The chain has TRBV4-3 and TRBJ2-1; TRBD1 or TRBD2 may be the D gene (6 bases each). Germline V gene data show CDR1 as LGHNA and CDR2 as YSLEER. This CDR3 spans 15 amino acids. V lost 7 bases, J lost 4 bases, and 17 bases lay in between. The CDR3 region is CASTGDFRNYNEQFF. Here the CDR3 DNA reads TGCGCCAGCACAGGGGACTTCAGGAATTACAATGAGCAGTTCTTC.

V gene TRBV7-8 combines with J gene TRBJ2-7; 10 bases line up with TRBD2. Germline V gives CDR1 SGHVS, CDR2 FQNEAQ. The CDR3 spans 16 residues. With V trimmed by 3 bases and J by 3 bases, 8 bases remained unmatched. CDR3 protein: CASSFLAGGLIYEQYF. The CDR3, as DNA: TGTGCCAGCAGCTTTTTAGCGGGAGGTCTTATCTACGAGCAGTACTTC.

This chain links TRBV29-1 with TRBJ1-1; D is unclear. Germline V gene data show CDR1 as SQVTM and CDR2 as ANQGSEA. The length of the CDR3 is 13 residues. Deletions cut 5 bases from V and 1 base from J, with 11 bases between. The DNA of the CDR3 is TGCAGCGTTCAGATCGCCGGGAACACTGAAGCTTTCTTT. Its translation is CSVQIAGNTEAFF.

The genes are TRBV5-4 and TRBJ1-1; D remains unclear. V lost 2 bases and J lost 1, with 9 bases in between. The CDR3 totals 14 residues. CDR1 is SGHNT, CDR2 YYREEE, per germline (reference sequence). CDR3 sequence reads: CASSFLGGNTEAFF. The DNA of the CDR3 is TGTGCCAGCAGCTTTCTAGGTGGGAACACTGAAGCTTTCTTT.

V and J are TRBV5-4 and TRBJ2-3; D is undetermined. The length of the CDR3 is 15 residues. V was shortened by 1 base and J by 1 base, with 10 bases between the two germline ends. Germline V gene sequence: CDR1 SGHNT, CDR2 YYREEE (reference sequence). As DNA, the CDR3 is TGTGCCAGCAGCTTGAGGCTAGTCGGCACAGATACGCAGTATTTT. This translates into CASSLRLVGTDTQYF.